The entry that follows covers one T cell receptor beta chain sequence. These data belong to a study of blood T cell repertoires in COVID-19. Study in general: PBMCs, B-cell-depleted T cells, or T cells were the source of the cDNA or gDNA that made up the material.

V dropped 4 bases and J dropped 2; count of bases not matched to a gene: 10. Looked up from germline, CDR1 is SGHNT and CDR2 is YYREEE (reference sequence). CDR3 length equals 16 residues. TCRdb keeps only in-frame clones here, not all; method: immunoSEQ multiplex PCR. The repertoire holds 240,000 or so clones, with around four fifths as singletons. The chain combines TRBV5-4 with TRBJ1-1; 8 bases line up with TRBD1. The source material was peripheral blood. The sequence came from a woman aged 80 or over with acute or convalescent COVID-19. The CDR3 reads CASSRGQGQTNTEAFF. The CDR3 DNA reads TGTGCCAGCAGCCGTGGACAGGGCCAAACAAACACTGAAGCTTTCTTT.